The 18 T cell receptor beta chains below were found in one sample sequenced in a study of blood T cell repertoires in COVID-19. The assay was immunoSEQ multiplex PCR, and TCRdb's table has in-frame clones only and misses some. The sample holds some 200,000 clones, 80% to 90% seen once. Specimen: PBMCs or T cells enriched from blood (not recorded which). Receptor source: a man aged 35 to 55 who had recovered from COVID-19.

This clone was counted between two and nine times. The chain links TRBV6-5 to TRBJ1-1; D is uncertain. The CDR3 is 13 amino acids. Trimming shortened V by 6 bases and J by 3 bases, and 11 bases separated the two germline ends. Looked up from germline, CDR1 is MNHEY and CDR2 is SVGAGI. In DNA, the CDR3 is TGTGCCAGCAGGGAGAGCTGGGACACTGAAGCTTTCTTT. It codes for CASRESWDTEAFF.

The chain joins TRBV18 to TRBJ1-2; D remains ambiguous. Trimming took 3 bases from V and 4 from J, leaving 18 bases between them. Germline V CDR1 and CDR2: KGHSH, LQKENI. The CDR3 has 16 residues. The chain's CDR3 is CASSPRREEVIYGYTF. Here the CDR3 DNA reads TGTGCCAGCTCACCGAGGAGGGAAGAGGTTATCTATGGCTACACCTTC.

V gene TRBV5-1 combines with J gene TRBJ2-7; D ambiguous. Germline assignment: CDR1 SGHRS and CDR2 YFSETQ. The CDR3 is 15 amino acids. Trimming stripped 3 bases from V and 5 bases from J, with 18 bases between. CDR3 residues: CASSYGVRSVNEQYF. The CDR3 nucleotides read TGCGCCAGCAGCTACGGCGTCAGGTCCGTCAACGAGCAGTACTTC.

This chain connects TRBV6-5 to TRBJ1-5; D possibly corresponds to TRBD1 (6 bases). V was pared by 6 bases and J by 5 bases, with 14 bases between. The CDR3 spans 14 residues. In germline, CDR1 is MNHEY, CDR2 SVGAGI. The CDR3 nucleotides are TGTGCCAGCAGGATACAGGGCAATTATCAGCCCCAGCATTTT. Its translation: CASRIQGNYQPQHF.

This rearrangement joins TRBV19 to TRBJ1-2, with 9 bases aligning to TRBD1. CDR1 and CDR2 from the germline V gene are LNHDA and SQIVND (reference sequence). The V gene end was trimmed by 10 bases and the J gene end by 8 bases; junction bases not matched to a gene: 14. The CDR3 is made up of 14 amino acids. CDR3 protein: CATRPTGGSGGYTF. The CDR3 bases are TGTGCCACTCGTCCGACAGGGGGTTCGGGGGGCTACACCTTC.

V usage is TRBV5-1 and J usage is TRBJ1-5; 8 nucleotides line up with TRBD1. V shed 3 bases, J shed 5 bases, and the junction held 4 bases outside the gene matches. The CDR3 has 14 residues. Germline CDR1 reads SGHRS; CDR2 reads YFSETQ. CDR3 residues: CASSYSTGDQPQHF. The CDR3 nucleotides read TGCGCCAGCAGCTATTCGACAGGGGATCAGCCCCAGCATTTT.

The chain joins TRBV7-9 to TRBJ1-2, with 7 bases identical to TRBD1. V was clipped by 2 bases and J by 0 bases; unmatched bases: 6. This CDR3 has 16 residues. Germline values: CDR1 SEHNR, CDR2 FQNEAQ (reference sequence). The DNA for the CDR3 is TGTGCCAGCAGCTTATCCAGACAGGGCGCTAACTATGGCTACACCTTC. It specifies CASSLSRQGANYGYTF.

V is TRBV12-5 and J is TRBJ2-3, with 11 bases identical to TRBD2. Germline CDR1 LGHNT, CDR2 FRNRAP. Losses at the gene ends were 4 bases for V and 6 bases for J; bases not matched to a gene: 3. This CDR3 comprises 14 residues. The CDR3: CASGSSGRPDTQYF. In DNA form, the CDR3 reads TGTGCTAGTGGTTCTAGCGGGAGGCCGGATACGCAGTATTTT.

The CDR3 sequence is CASRPGTTSSYNEQFF. CDR3 in DNA: TGCGCCAGTCGTCCCGGGACTACCTCCTCCTACAATGAGCAGTTCTTC. The chain recombines TRBV4-1 with TRBJ2-1; 7 bases map to TRBD2. The CDR3 runs to 16 residues. Trimming removed 9 bases from V and 0 bases from J; junction bases left unmatched: 11. Germline V gives CDR1 MGHRA, CDR2 YSYEKL.

The gene calls are TRBV30 and TRBJ1-5, with a tentative D call TRBD1 (6 bases). CDR3 length: 13 amino acids. The germline V gene has CDR1 GTSNPN and CDR2 SVGIG (reference sequence). V was trimmed by 5 bases and J by 0 bases, leaving 8 bases between them. DNA of the CDR3: TGTGCCTGGGGACAGTATAGCAATCAGCCCCAGCATTTT. Translating gives CAWGQYSNQPQHF.

The table lists this clone with a count of one. The chain uses TRBV7-9 and TRBJ2-5; TRBD2 matches at 7 bases. CDR3 length equals 13 residues. Germline V gives CDR1 SEHNR, CDR2 FQNEAQ (reference sequence). V dropped 7 bases and J dropped 5; count of bases not matched to a gene: 7. The CDR3 protein is CASKREGSETQYF. The CDR3 DNA reads TGTGCCAGCAAGAGGGAGGGCTCTGAGACCCAGTACTTC.

This clone was seen just once. The chain is built from TRBV18 and TRBJ2-5; 7 bases fit TRBD2. The trim removed 2 bases at V and 4 bases at J, leaving 1 base unmatched. CDR1 is KGHSH, CDR2 LQKENI, per germline. The length of the CDR3 is 13 residues. For the CDR3, the DNA is TGTGCCAGCTCACCATCGGGAGGAGAGACCCAGTACTTC. Amino acids: CASSPSGGETQYF.

The chain employs TRBV2 and TRBJ1-1; 7 bases align to TRBD1. This CDR3 comprises 14 residues. V shed 7 bases and J 1 base; nucleotides not matched to a gene: 6. In germline, CDR1 is SNHLY, CDR2 FYNNEI. The CDR3 spells CASTWTGSNTEAFF. For the CDR3, the DNA is TGTGCCAGCACCTGGACAGGATCGAACACTGAAGCTTTCTTT.

The V gene is TRBV27, the J gene TRBJ1-4, with D possibly being TRBD1 (5 bases). The germline V and J ends were trimmed by 4 bases and 4 bases, with 19 bases remaining between them. This CDR3 is built from 17 residues. From germline, CDR1 is MNHEY and CDR2 SMNVEV (reference sequence). The CDR3 spells CASSSRVGQGINEKLFF. Here the CDR3 DNA reads TGTGCCAGCAGTTCTAGAGTGGGGCAGGGCATTAATGAAAAACTGTTTTTT.

This clone showed up just a few times. The rearrangement uses TRBV11-3 and TRBJ2-1; 7 bases are a match to TRBD1. V trimming: 4 bases; J trimming: 6 bases; junction bases outside the gene matches: 6. The CDR3 extends over 14 amino acids. Germline assignment: CDR1 SGHNT and CDR2 YENEEA. The chain's CDR3 is CASSSLGTVNEQFF. The CDR3 coding sequence is TGTGCCAGCAGCTCCTTAGGGACAGTCAATGAGCAGTTCTTC.

The chain links TRBV9 to TRBJ1-2, with D possibly matching TRBD1 (6 bases). The V and J ends lost 6 bases and 1 base respectively, with 13 bases between them. The CDR3 totals 14 residues. In germline, CDR1 is SGDLS, CDR2 YYNGEE. The CDR3 loop reads CASTPTGFNYGYTF. DNA for the CDR3: TGTGCCAGCACCCCGACAGGATTTAACTATGGCTACACCTTC.

The chain carries TRBV5-1 and TRBJ1-2; D is perhaps TRBD1 (6 bases). Germline V gene sequence: CDR1 SGHRS, CDR2 YFSETQ. Trimming pared 4 bases from V and 3 bases from J, leaving 10 bases between. The CDR3 contains 13 residues. The CDR3 reads CASSVRQDYGYTF. The CDR3 region has the DNA TGCGCCAGCAGCGTAAGACAGGACTATGGCTACACCTTC.

As to this clone: One end of the junction fails to match germline, which may point to a read error. The V call is TRBV5-5, the J call TRBJ2-1, with D perhaps TRBD1 (6 bases). Germline-derived CDR1 and CDR2 are SGHKS and YYEKEE (reference sequence). The CDR3 has 14 residues. The CDR3, as DNA: TGTGCCAGCAGCACAGGGACGGTCGGAGCCGAGCCGTTCTTC. Translating gives CASSTGTVGAEPFF.